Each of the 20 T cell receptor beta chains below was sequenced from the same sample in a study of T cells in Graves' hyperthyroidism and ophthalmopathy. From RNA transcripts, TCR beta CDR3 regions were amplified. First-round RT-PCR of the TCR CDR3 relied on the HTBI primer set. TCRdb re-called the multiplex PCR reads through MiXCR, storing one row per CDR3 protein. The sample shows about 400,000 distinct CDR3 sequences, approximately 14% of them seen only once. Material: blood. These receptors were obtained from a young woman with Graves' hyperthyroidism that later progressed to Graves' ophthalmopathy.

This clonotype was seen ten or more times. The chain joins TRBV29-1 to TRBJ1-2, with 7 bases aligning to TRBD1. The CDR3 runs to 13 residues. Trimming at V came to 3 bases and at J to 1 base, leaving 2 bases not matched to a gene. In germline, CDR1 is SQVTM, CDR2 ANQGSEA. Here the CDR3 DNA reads TGCAGCGTTGACCAGGGGGATAACTATGGCTACACCTTC. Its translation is CSVDQGDNYGYTF.

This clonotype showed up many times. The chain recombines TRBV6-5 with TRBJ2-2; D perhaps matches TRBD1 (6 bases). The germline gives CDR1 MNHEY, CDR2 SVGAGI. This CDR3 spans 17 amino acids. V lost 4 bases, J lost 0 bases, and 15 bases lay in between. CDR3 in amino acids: CASSSHYTGTNTGELFF. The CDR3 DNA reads TGTGCCAGCAGTTCCCACTACACAGGGACGAACACCGGGGAGCTGTTTTTT.

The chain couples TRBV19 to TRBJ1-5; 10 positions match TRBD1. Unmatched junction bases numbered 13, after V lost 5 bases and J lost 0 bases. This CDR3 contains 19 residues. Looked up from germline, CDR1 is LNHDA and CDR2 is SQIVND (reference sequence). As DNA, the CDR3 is TGTGCCAGTAGTCCGCGACAGGGGGCGGTGGGTTATAGCAATCAGCCCCAGCATTTT. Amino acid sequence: CASSPRQGAVGYSNQPQHF.

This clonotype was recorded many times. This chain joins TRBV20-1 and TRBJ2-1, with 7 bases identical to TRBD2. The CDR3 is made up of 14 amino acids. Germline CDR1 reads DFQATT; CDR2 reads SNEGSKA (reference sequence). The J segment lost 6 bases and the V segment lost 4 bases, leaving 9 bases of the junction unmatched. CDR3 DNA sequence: TGCAGTGCTATGAGCGGGATTGGGGGCAATGAGCAGTTCTTC. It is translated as CSAMSGIGGNEQFF.

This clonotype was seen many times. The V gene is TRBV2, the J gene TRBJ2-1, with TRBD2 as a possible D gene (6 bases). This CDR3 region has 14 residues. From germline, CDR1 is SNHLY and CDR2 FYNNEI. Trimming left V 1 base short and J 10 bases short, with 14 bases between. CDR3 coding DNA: TGTGCCAGCAGTGAAGAATCGGGAGCAGGGGAGCAGTTCTTC. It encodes CASSEESGAGEQFF.

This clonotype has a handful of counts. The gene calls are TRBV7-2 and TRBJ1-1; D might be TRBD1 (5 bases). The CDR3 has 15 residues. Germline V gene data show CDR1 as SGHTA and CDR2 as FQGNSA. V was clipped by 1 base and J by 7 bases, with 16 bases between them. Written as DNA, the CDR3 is TGTGCCAGCAGCTTAGTGGCTGGGACGGATATTGAAGCTTTCTTT. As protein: CASSLVAGTDIEAFF.

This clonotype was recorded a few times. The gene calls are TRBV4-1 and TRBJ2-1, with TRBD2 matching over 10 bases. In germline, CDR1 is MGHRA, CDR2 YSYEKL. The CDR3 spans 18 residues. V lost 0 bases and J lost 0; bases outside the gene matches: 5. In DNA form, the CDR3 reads TGCGCCAGCAGCCAAGATGGGGGACTAGCGAGCTCCTACAATGAGCAGTTCTTC. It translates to CASSQDGGLASSYNEQFF.

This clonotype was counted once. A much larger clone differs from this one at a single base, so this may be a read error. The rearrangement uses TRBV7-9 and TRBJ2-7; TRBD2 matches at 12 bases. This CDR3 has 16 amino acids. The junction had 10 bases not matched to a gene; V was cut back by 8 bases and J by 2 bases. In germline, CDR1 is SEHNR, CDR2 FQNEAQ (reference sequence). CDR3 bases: TGTGCCAGCGGCGCGAGGACTAGCGGGACTACCTACGAGCAGTACTTC. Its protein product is CASGARTSGTTYEQYF.

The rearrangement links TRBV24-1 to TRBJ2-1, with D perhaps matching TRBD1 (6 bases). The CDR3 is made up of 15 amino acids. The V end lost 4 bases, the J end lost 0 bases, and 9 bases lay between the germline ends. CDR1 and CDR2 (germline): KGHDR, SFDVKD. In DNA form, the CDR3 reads TGTGCCACCAGTGACGTGACAGGCTCCTACAATGAGCAGTTCTTC. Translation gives CATSDVTGSYNEQFF.

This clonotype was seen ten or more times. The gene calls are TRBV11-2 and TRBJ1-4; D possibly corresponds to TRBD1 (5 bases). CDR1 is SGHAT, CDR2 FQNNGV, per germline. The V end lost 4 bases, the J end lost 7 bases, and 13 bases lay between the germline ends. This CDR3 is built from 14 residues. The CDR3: CASSYEGRSEKLFF. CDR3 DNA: TGTGCCAGCAGCTACGAGGGACGGAGTGAAAAACTGTTTTTT.

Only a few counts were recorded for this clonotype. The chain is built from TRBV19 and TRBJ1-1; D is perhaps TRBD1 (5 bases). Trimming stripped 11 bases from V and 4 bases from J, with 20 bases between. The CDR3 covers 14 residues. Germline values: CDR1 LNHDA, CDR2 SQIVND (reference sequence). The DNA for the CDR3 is TGTGCCTCCGGAGGAGAGGGGATGCCCACTGAAGCTTTCTTT. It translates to CASGGEGMPTEAFF.

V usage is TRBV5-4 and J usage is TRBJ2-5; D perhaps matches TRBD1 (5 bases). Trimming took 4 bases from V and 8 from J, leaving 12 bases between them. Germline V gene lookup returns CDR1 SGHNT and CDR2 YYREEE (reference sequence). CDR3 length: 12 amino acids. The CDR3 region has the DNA TGTGCCAGCAGCCCTCAGGGAAACACCCAGTACTTC. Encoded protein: CASSPQGNTQYF.

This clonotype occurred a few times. The CDR3, as DNA: TGTGCCTGGAGTGTAGGGACAGGGGAGTTGTTAGGAAAACTGTTTTTT. It is translated as CAWSVGTGELLGKLFF. This chain uses TRBV30 with TRBJ1-4; TRBD1 matches 10 bases. The V gene's germline CDR1 is GTSNPN and CDR2 SVGIG (reference sequence). The J segment lost 10 bases and the V segment lost 0 bases, leaving 11 bases of the junction unmatched. This CDR3 comprises 16 residues. Combining the CDR3 with reference TRBV30 and TRBJ1-4 gives the whole variable domain SQTIHQWPATLVQPVGSPLSLECTVEGTSNPNLYWYRQAAGRGLQLLFYSVGIGQISSEVPQNLSASRPQDRQFILSSKKLLLSDSGFYLCAWSVGTGELLGKLFFGSGTQLSVL.

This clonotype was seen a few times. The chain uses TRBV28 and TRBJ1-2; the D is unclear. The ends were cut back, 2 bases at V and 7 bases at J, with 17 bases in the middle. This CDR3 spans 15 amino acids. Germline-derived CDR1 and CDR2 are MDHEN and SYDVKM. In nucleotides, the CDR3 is TGTGCCAGCAGTTTAAGGGCGCCGATAAGCTGTGGCTACACCTTC. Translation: CASSLRAPISCGYTF.

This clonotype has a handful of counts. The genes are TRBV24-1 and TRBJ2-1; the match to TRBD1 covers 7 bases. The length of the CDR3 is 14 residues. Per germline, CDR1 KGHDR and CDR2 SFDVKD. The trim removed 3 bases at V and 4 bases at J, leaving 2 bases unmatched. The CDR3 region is CATSDRDSYNEQFF. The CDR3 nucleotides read TGTGCCACCAGTGATCGGGACAGTTACAATGAGCAGTTCTTC.

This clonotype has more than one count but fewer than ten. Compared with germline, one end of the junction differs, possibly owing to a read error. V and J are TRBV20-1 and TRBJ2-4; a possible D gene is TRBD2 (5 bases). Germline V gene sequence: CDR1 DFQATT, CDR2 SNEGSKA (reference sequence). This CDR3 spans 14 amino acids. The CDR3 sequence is CSARGRDPKNIQYF. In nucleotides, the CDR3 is TGCAGTGCCAGAGGGCGAGACCCCAAAAACATTCAGTACTTC.

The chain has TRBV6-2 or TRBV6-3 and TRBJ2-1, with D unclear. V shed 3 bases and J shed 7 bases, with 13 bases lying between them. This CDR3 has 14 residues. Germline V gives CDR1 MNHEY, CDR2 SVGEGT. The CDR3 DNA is TGTGCCAGCAGTTATTCCGGTCCTTTGAATGAGCAGTTCTTC. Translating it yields CASSYSGPLNEQFF.

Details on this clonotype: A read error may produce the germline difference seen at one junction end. The CDR3 region is CASSPSSGNYNSPPHF. CDR3 DNA: TGTGCCAGCTCACCATCTTCAGGCAACTATAATTCACCCCCCCACTTT. The chain combines TRBV18 with TRBJ1-6; D remains unclear. This CDR3 has 16 residues. The germline V gene has CDR1 KGHSH and CDR2 LQKENI.

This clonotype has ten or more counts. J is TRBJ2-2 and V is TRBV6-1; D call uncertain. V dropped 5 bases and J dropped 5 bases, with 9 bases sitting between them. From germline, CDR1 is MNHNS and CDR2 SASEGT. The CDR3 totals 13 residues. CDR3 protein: CASSLRWTGELFF. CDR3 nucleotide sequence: TGTGCCAGCAGTCTTAGGTGGACCGGGGAGCTGTTTTTT.

CDR3 region: CASSYRARTNEKLFF. The CDR3 coding sequence is TGTGCCAGCAGTTACAGGGCCCGGACTAATGAAAAACTGTTTTTT. The V gene is TRBV6-6, the J gene TRBJ1-4; no reliable D call. Deletions cut 2 bases from V and 2 bases from J, with 9 bases between. There are 15 residues in the CDR3. CDR1 MNHNY and CDR2 SVGAGI come from the germline V gene (reference sequence).